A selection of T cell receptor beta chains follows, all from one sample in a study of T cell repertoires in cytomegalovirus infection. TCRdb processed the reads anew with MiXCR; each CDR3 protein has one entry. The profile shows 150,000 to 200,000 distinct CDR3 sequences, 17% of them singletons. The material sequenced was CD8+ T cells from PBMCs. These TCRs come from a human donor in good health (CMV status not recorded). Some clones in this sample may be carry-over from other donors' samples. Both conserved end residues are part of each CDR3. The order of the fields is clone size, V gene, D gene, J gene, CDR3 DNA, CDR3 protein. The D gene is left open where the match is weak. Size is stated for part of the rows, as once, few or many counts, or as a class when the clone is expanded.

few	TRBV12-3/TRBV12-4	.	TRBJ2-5	TGTGCCAGCAAAACAGACCAAGAGACCCAGTACTTC	CASKTDQETQYF
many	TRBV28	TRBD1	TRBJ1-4	TGTGCCAGCAGTGACGACAGGGGGCCGAGTAATGAAAAACTGTTTTTT	CASSDDRGPSNEKLFF
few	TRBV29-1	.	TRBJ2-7	TGCAGCGTTGAGGCCCGACCGGGCGAGCAGTACTTC	CSVEARPGEQYF
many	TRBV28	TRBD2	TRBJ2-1	TGTGCCAGCAGTTTAGGACTAGCGGTCTACAATGAGCAGTTCTTC	CASSLGLAVYNEQFF
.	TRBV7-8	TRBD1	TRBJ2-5	TGTGCCAGCAGCCGCCGGGACAGGAGATATGAGACCCAGTACTTC	CASSRRDRRYETQYF
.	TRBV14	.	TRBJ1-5	TGTGCCAGCAGCCAACCTCCAGGGCAGAGCAATCAGCCCCAGCATTTT	CASSQPPGQSNQPQHF
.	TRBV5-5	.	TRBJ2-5	TGTGCCAGCAGCCGTGCGGGGAATCCGGGACAGAAAAAGAACTTC	CASSRAGNPGQKKNF
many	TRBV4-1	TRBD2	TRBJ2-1	TGCGCCAGCAGCCATGGGACTAATACCTACAATGAGCAGTTCTTC	CASSHGTNTYNEQFF
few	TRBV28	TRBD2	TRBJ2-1	TGTGCCAGCAGTTTTCGGTTAGCGGGTTCGTTCAATGAGCAGTTCTTC	CASSFRLAGSFNEQFF
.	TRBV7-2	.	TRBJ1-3	TGTGCCAGCAGGCAAACAGGGTCCGGAAACACCATATATTTT	CASRQTGSGNTIYF
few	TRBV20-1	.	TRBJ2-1	TGCAGTGCTAGAGATCTGAACAGGGCGTCCTACAATGAGCAGTTCTTC	CSARDLNRASYNEQFF
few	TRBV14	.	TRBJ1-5	TGTGCCAGCAGCTGGGGGGGCAATCAGCCCCAGCATTTT	CASSWGGNQPQHF
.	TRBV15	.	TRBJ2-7	TGTGCCACCAGCAGCCCTAGCTCCTACGAGCAGTACTTC	CATSSPSSYEQYF
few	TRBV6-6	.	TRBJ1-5	TGTGCCAGCAGTAGGGCGGAGGGCCCCCAGCCCCAGCATTTT	CASSRAEGPQPQHF
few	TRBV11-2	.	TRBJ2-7	TGTGCCAGCAGTTTGGGTAAAACCTCCTACGAGCAGTACTTC	CASSLGKTSYEQYF
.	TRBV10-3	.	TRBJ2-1	TGTGCCATCAGTGAGTCGCTAGCTTCAAATGAGCAGTTCTTC	CAISESLASNEQFF
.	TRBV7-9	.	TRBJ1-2	TGTGCCAGCAGCTCCCCAGAGGACCAGGGCAGGAACTATGGCTACACCTTC	CASSSPEDQGRNYGYTF
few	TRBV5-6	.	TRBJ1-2	TGTGCCAGCAAATGGATCTCATCCGACTATGGCTACACCTTC	CASKWISSDYGYTF
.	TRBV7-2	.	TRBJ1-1	TGTGCCAGCAGCTTAGATCCAGGGAACACTGAAGCTTTCTTT	CASSLDPGNTEAFF
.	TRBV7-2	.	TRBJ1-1	TGTGCCAGCACTTCAAGAGGGGGTGGGACTGAAGCTTTCTTT	CASTSRGGGTEAFF
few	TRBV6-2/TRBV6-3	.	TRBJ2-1	TGTGCCAGCAGTTCCGCTAGGGAGCAGTTCTTC	CASSSAREQFF
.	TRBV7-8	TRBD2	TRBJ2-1	TGTGCCAGCAGGTCGGGTAGCGGGGCAGGGAATGAGCAGTTCTTC	CASRSGSGAGNEQFF